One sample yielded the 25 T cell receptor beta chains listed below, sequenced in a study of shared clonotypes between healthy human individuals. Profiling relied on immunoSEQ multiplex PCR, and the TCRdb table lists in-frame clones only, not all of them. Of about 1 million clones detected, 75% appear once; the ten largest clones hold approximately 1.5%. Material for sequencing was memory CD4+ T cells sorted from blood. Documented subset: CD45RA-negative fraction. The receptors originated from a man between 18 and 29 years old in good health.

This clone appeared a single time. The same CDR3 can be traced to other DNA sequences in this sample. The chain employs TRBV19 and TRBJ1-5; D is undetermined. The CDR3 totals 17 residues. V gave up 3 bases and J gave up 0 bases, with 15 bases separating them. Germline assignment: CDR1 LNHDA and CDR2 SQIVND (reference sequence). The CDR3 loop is CASSISTRRYSNQPQHF. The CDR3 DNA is TGTGCCAGTAGTATTTCTACCCGCCGTTATAGCAATCAGCCCCAGCATTTT.

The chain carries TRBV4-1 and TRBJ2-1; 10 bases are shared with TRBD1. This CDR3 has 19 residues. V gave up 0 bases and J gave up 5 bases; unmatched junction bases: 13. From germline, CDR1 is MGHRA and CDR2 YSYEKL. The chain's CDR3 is CASSQDRSPGQGLDNEQFF. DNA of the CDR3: TGCGCCAGCAGCCAAGATAGGAGCCCGGGACAGGGGCTTGACAATGAGCAGTTCTTC.

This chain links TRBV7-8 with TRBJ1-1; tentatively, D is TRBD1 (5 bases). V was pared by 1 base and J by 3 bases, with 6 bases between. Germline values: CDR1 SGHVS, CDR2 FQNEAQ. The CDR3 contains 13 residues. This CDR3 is CASSLGDHTEAFF. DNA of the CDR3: TGTGCCAGCAGCTTAGGGGACCACACTGAAGCTTTCTTT. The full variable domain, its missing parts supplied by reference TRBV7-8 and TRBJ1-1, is GAGVSQSPRYKVAKRGQDVALRCDPISGHVSLFWYQQALGQGPEFLTYFQNEAQLDKSGLPSDRFFAERPEGSVSTLKIQRTQQEDSAVYLCASSLGDHTEAFFGQGTRLTVV.

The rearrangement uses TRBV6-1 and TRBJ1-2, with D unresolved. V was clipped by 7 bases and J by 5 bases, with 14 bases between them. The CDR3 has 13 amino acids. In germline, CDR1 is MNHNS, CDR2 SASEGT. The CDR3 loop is CASTGRFLYGYTF. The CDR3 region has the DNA TGTGCCAGCACGGGCAGATTCCTTTATGGCTACACCTTC.

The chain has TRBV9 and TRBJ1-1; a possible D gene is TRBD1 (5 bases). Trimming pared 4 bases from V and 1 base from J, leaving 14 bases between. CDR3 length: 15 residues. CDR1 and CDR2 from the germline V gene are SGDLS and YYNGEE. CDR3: CASSPAGTQNTEAFF. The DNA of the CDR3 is TGTGCCAGCAGCCCGGCCGGGACTCAGAACACTGAAGCTTTCTTT.

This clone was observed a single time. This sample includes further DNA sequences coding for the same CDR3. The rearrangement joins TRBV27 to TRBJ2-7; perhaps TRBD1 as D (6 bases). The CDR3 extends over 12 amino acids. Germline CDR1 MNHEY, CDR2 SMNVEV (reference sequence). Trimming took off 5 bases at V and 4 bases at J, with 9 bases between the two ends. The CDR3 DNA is TGTGCCAGCAGTCCCGACAGGTACGAGCAGTACTTC. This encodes CASSPDRYEQYF.

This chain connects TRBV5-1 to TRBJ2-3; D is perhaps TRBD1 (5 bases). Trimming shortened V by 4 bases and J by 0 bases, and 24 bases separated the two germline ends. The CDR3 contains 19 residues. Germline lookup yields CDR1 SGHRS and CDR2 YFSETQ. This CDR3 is CASSQLSRTNAGSTDTQYF. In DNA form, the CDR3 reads TGCGCCAGCAGCCAATTAAGTCGAACGAACGCAGGGAGCACAGATACGCAGTATTTT.

CDR3 sequence reads: CASSPGAGVGNEQFF. In nucleotides, the CDR3 is TGTGCCAGCAGCCCCGGAGCGGGAGTGGGGAATGAGCAGTTCTTC. This chain joins TRBV11-3 and TRBJ2-1; TRBD2 matches 8 bases. The CDR3 sequence is 15 residues long. CDR1 and CDR2 from the germline V gene are SGHNT and YENEEA. V was pared by 5 bases and J by 7 bases, with 10 bases of the junction left unmatched.

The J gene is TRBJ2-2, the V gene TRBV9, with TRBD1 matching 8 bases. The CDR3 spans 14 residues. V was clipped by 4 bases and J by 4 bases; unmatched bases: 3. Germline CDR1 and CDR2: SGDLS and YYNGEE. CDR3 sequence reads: CASSIQGATGELFF. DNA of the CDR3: TGTGCCAGCAGCATTCAGGGGGCCACCGGGGAGCTGTTTTTT.

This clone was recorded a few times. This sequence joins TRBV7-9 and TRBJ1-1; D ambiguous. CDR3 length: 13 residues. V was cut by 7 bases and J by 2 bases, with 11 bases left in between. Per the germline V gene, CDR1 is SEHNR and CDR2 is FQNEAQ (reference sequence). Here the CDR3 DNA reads TGTGCCAGCACGGGGATGGGTAACACTGAAGCTTTCTTT. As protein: CASTGMGNTEAFF.

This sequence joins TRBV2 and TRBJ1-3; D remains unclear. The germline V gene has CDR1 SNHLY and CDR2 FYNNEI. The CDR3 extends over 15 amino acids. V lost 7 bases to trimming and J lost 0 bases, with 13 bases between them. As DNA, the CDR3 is TGTGCCAGCACTTTCTTGGGGAGCTCTGGAAACACCATATATTTT. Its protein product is CASTFLGSSGNTIYF.

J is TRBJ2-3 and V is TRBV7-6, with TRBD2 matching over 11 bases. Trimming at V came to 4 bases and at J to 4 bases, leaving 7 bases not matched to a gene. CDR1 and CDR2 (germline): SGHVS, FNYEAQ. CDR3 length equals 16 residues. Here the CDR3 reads CASSSQTSGIPDTQYF. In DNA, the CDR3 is TGTGCCAGCAGCTCACAGACTAGCGGGATCCCAGATACGCAGTATTTT.

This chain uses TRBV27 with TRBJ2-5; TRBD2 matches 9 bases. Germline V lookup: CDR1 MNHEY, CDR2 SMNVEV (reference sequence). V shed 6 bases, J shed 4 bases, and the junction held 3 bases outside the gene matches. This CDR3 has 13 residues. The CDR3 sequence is CASSLAGVETQYF. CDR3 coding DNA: TGTGCCAGCAGCTTAGCGGGAGTAGAGACCCAGTACTTC.

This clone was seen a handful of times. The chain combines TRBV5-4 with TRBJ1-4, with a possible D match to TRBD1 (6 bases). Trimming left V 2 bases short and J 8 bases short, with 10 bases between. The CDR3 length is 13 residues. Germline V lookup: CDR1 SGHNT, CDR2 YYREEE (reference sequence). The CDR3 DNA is TGTGCCAGCAGCTTAAAAGGGGGAGAAAAACTGTTTTTT. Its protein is CASSLKGGEKLFF. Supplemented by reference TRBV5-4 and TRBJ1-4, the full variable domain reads ETGVTQSPTHLIKTRGQQVTLRCSSQSGHNTVSWYQQALGQGPQFIFQYYREEENGRGNFPPRFSGLQFPNYSSELNVNALELDDSALYLCASSLKGGEKLFFGSGTQLSVL.

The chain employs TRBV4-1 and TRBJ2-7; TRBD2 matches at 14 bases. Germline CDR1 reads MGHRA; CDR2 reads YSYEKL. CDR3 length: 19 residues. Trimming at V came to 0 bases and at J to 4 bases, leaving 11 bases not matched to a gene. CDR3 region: CASSQDPPGTSGSSYEQYF. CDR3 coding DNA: TGCGCCAGCAGCCAAGACCCCCCTGGGACTAGCGGGAGTTCGTACGAGCAGTACTTC.

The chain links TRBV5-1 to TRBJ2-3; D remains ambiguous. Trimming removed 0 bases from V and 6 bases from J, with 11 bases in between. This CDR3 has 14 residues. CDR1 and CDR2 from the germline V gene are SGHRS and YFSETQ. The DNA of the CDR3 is TGCGCCAGCAGCTTGGGCGGAGCGCGCGATACGCAGTATTTT. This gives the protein CASSLGGARDTQYF.

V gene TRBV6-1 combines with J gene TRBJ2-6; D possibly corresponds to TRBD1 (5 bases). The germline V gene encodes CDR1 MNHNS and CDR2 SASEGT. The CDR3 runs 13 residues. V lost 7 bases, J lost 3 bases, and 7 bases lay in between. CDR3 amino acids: CASKGVGANVLTF. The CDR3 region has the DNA TGTGCCAGCAAAGGGGTTGGGGCCAACGTCCTGACTTTC.

This chain's CDR3 is CASSRSDRVGEAFF. CDR3 in DNA: TGTGCCAGCAGCCGATCTGACAGGGTTGGTGAAGCTTTCTTT. V gene TRBV7-3 combines with J gene TRBJ1-1; 7 bases align to TRBD1. The germline gives CDR1 SGHTA, CDR2 FQGTGA. This CDR3 contains 14 residues. V shed 5 bases and J 7 bases; nucleotides not matched to a gene: 10.

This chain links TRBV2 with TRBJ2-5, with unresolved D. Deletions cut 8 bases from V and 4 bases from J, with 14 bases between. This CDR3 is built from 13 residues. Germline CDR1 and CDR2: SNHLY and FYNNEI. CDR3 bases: TGTGCCAGCTTAGCTGGGTTGGGAGAGACCCAGTACTTC. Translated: CASLAGLGETQYF.

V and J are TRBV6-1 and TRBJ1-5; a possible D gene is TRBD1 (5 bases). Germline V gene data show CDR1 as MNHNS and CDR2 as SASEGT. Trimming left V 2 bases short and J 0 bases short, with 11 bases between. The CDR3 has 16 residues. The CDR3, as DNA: TGTGCCAGCAGTGAACAGGGACTTTATAGCAATCAGCCCCAGCATTTT. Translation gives CASSEQGLYSNQPQHF.

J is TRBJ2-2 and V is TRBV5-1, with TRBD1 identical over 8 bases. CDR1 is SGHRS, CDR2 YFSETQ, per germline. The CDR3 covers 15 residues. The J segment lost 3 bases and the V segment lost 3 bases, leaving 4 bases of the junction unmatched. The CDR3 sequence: CASSSRGRDTGELFF. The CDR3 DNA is TGCGCCAGCAGCTCCAGGGGGCGTGACACCGGGGAGCTGTTTTTT. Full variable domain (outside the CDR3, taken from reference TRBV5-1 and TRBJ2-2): KAGVTQTPRYLIKTRGQQVTLSCSPISGHRSVSWYQQTPGQGLQFLFEYFSETQRNKGNFPGRFSGRQFSNSRSEMNVSTLELGDSALYLCASSSRGRDTGELFFGEGSRLTVL.

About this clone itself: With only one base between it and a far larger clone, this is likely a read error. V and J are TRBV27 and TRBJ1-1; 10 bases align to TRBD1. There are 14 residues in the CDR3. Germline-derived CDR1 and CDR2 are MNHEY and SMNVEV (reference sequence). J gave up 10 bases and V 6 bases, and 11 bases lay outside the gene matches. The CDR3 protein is CASRGQGRGGGAFF. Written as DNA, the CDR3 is TGTGCCAGCAGGGGACAGGGGAGAGGGGGTGGAGCTTTCTTT.

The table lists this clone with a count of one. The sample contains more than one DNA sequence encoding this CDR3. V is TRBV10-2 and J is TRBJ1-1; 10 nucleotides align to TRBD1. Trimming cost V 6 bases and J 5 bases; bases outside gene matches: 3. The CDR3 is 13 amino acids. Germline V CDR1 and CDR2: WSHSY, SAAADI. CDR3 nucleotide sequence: TGCGCCAGCAGCTTGGACAGGGGGACTGAAGCTTTCTTT. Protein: CASSLDRGTEAFF.

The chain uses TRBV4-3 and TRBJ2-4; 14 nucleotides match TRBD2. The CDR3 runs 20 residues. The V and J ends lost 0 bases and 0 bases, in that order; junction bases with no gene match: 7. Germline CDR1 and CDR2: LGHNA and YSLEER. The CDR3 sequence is CASSQDRGLAGEPAKNIQYF. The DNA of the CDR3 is TGCGCCAGCAGCCAAGATAGGGGACTAGCGGGAGAACCAGCCAAAAACATTCAGTACTTC.

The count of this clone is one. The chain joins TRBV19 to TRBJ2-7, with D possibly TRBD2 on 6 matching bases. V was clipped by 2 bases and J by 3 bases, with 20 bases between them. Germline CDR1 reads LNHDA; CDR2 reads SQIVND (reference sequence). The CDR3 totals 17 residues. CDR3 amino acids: CASSILANQPTNYEQYF. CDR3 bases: TGTGCCAGTAGTATACTAGCGAACCAACCAACTAACTACGAGCAGTACTTC.